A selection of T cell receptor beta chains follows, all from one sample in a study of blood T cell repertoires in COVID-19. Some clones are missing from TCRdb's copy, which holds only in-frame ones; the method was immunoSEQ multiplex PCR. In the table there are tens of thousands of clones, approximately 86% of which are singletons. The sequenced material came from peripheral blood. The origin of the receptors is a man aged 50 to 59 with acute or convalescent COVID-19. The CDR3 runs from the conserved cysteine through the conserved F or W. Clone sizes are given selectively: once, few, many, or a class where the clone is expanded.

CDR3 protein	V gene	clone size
CASSQGGQGLEKLFF	TRBV4-1	-
CASSSSGTYITGELFF	TRBV7-3	-
CSVKASGTYNEQFF	TRBV29-1	-
CASSSPILAGRTDTQYF	TRBV6-2/TRBV6-3	-
CASTEQGPQETQYF	TRBV6-5	-
CASRELQGLTGELFF	TRBV19	-
CASSQVFIGQGPYEQYF	TRBV4-2	-
CASSLYTATDTQYF	TRBV27	-
CASSLGQVSYEQYF	TRBV5-1	-
CASSQEEGAVNTEAFF	TRBV4-1	-
CASSYGQGSAGNTIYF	TRBV6-5	-
CASSYSTDRADTQYF	TRBV6-6	-
CASSLPLTGSYEQYF	TRBV5-1	-
CASSPTTGWAFF	TRBV18	-
CAWSVRVGELFF	TRBV30	-
CASSYSGGGNTGELFF	TRBV11-2	-
CASSLAGTGGHEQYF	TRBV5-1	-
CASSPPSGTGKAGNTIYF	TRBV6-6	-
CASSLNRQGRYGYTF	TRBV27	-
CASSLADSSYNEQFF	TRBV7-3	-
CASSQGLSSGGAYTQYF	TRBV4-1	-
CASSLEGDLAGDTIYF	TRBV11-2	-
CAISEAPGQGAIGTQYF	TRBV10-3	-
CASSETGGNNSPLHF	TRBV2	-
CASSTQYEQYF	TRBV5-1	-
CASSPNRDTDTQYF	TRBV18	-
CATSDGGGLDTQYF	TRBV24-1	-
CASSLQGYEQFF	TRBV5-4	-
CAVSPQGREKLFF	TRBV10-3	once
CASRRIQGAPDTQYF	TRBV5-1	-
CASSLDRAPRVQYF	TRBV5-6	-
CASSSSQGVYEQYF	TRBV28	-
CASSDEAEISPLHF	TRBV6-4	few
CASSKTGLGYTF	TRBV7-9	few
CASSLAGLPNEQFF	TRBV13	-
CATSDPGTGDGDEQFF	TRBV24-1	-
CASAGAGRSYEQYF	TRBV19	-
CASSPPPGSSYNEQFF	TRBV18	-
CASKVGLGTGELFF	TRBV6-4	once
CASSLGGTAEAFF	TRBV7-2	-
CASSSGGARETQYF	TRBV5-4	-
CASSLTGVGTEAFF	TRBV5-1	-
CASSYPGGTEAFF	TRBV6-5	-
CASSTGQAFYGYTF	TRBV18	-
CASSVDGVKDEQYF	TRBV9	-
CASSTRQGGSNQPQHF	TRBV28	-
CASSDRAVTGELFF	TRBV5-1	few
CASSVDIGGAVGANVLTF	TRBV9	once